The clone carrying this TCR beta chain was seen repeatedly, ten times or more. Its antigen is currently unknown. The sample belongs to a study of glioma-infiltrating T cells. Study-level results: Very few CDR3 sequences were shared between tissue and blood. Gliomas, especially low-grade, showed above-expected tissue-blood divergence; non-neoplastic patients showed below.

Amplification of TCR alpha and beta CDR3 regions from RNA used iRepertoire nested multiplex PCR. Tissue mRNA or PBMC total RNA, roughly 100-400 ng, went into one-step reverse transcription and amplification. TCRdb re-called the multiplex PCR reads through MiXCR, storing one row per CDR3 protein. In the table there are about 210,000 distinct CDR3 sequences, around 30% of which are singletons. Sequencing was done on a sample of glioma tissue, nonneoplastic brain tissue, or PBMCs (not recorded which). The sequence was collected from a human donor with low-grade glioma or glioblastoma, undergoing nonglioma brain surgery, or in good health (not recorded which).

CDR3 nucleotides: TGTGCCAGCATCCGGGACAGGGAGTATGGCTACACCTTC. Translation: CASIRDREYGYTF. The chain combines TRBV2 with TRBJ1-2; 9 bases agree with TRBD1. CDR3 length: 13 residues. Unmatched junction bases numbered 5, after V lost 7 bases and J lost 5 bases. Germline values: CDR1 SNHLY, CDR2 FYNNEI.